This T cell receptor (beta chain) was sequenced in a study of blood T cell repertoires in COVID-19. Study overall: Italy, Spain and the United States were the sources of the convalescent and acute COVID-19 samples.

The V end was cut by 2 bases, the J end by 7 bases, with 14 bases between. The length of the CDR3 is 14 residues. The V gene's germline CDR1 is SGHTA and CDR2 FQGTGA. Original processing methods: Reference gene primer amplification in the assay estimated nucleated cell counts. The table came from immunoSEQ multiplex PCR; TCRdb's copy has only in-frame clones and leaves some out. From that table come the V and J calls and clone size; the DNA was used to work out D and trimming. The sample lists roughly 59,000 clones; roughly 80% were seen once. The TCR comes from a human donor in a cohort sampled during active COVID-19. Material for sequencing was peripheral blood. The rearrangement links TRBV7-3 to TRBJ1-2, with D possibly TRBD1 on 5 matching bases. CDR3 protein: CASSLSPGSGGYTF. Written as DNA, the CDR3 is TGTGCCAGCAGCTTATCCCCAGGGTCGGGTGGCTACACCTTC.